Listed below are T cell receptor beta chains from one sample, sequenced in a study of shared clonotypes between healthy human individuals. Generated by immunoSEQ multiplex PCR, the TCRdb table keeps only in-frame clones and is missing some. The table shows over 800,000 clones, with nearly 95% occurring only once. What was sequenced was naive CD8+ T cells sorted from blood. These receptors all come from a young man in good health. CDR3s include the opening cysteine and the closing phenylalanine or tryptophan. Each record gives: V gene, D gene, J gene, clone size, CDR3 length, CDR3 protein, CDR3 DNA. D genes are given only for firm matches. Clone size is not always given. Where it is, it says once, few, many or a class for expanded clones.

V: TRBV4-1
D: TRBD2
J: TRBJ2-7
size: .
length: 15
CDR3: CASSPTSGFYYEQYF
DNA: TGCGCCAGCAGCCCGACTAGCGGGTTTTACTACGAGCAGTACTTC

V: TRBV10-2
D: .
J: TRBJ2-1
size: .
length: 17
CDR3: CASSETVQGDLYNEQFF
DNA: TGCGCCAGCAGTGAGACCGTACAGGGTGACCTTTACAATGAGCAGTTCTTC

V: TRBV7-2
D: .
J: TRBJ2-7
size: once
length: 15
CDR3: CASSLKAGLSDEQYF
DNA: TGTGCCAGCAGCTTAAAGGCGGGACTCTCGGACGAGCAGTACTTC

V: TRBV2
D: TRBD1
J: TRBJ2-2
size: .
length: 13
CDR3: CASRDRGTGELFF
DNA: TGTGCCAGCAGGGACAGGGGCACCGGGGAGCTGTTTTTT

V: TRBV5-8
D: .
J: TRBJ2-7
size: .
length: 13
CDR3: CASSLFGDYEQYF
DNA: TGTGCCAGCAGCTTGTTTGGGGACTACGAGCAGTACTTC

V: TRBV9
D: .
J: TRBJ1-1
size: .
length: 13
CDR3: CASSPTGNTEAFF
DNA: TGTGCCAGCAGCCCCACAGGGAACACTGAAGCTTTCTTT

V: TRBV27
D: .
J: TRBJ1-1
size: .
length: 13
CDR3: CASSLTENTEAFF
DNA: TGTGCCAGCAGTTTAACAGAAAACACTGAAGCTTTCTTT

V: TRBV19
D: TRBD1
J: TRBJ2-7
size: .
length: 16
CDR3: CASSKGQGSLSYEQYF
DNA: TGTGCCAGTAGTAAGGGACAGGGGTCCCTCTCCTACGAGCAGTACTTC

V: TRBV11-1
D: .
J: TRBJ2-5
size: .
length: 13
CDR3: CASSLTLQETQYF
DNA: TGTGCCAGCAGCTTGACACTCCAAGAGACCCAGTACTTC

V: TRBV28
D: .
J: TRBJ2-5
size: .
length: 11
CDR3: CASSLRRTQYF
DNA: TGTGCCAGCAGTTTAAGAAGGACCCAGTACTTC